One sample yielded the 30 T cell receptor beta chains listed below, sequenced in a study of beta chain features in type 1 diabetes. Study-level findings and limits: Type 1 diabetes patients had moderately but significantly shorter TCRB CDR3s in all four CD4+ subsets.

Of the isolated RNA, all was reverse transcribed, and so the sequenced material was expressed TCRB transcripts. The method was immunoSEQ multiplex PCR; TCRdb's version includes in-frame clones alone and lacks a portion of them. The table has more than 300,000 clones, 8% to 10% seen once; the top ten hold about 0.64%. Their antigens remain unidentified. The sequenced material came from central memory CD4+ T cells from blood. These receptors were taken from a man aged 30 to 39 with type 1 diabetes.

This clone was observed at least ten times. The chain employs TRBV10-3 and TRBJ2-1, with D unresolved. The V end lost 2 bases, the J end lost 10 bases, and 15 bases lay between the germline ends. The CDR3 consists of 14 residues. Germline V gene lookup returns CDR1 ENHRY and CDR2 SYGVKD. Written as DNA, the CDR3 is TGTGCCATCAGTGAGCCCAGTCGCGGTGGAGAGCAGTTCTTC. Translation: CAISEPSRGGEQFF.

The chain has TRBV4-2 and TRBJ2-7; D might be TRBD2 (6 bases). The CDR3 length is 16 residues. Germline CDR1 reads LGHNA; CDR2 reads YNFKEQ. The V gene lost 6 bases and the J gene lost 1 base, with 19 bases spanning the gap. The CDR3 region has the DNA TGTGCCAGCAGTAGGGGCCCGGGGGAGGCATCCTACGAGCAGTACTTC. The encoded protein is CASSRGPGEASYEQYF.

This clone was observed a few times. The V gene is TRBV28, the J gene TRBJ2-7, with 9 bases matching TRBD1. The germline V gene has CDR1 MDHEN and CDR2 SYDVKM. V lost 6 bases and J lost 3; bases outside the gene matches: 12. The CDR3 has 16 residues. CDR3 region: CASRINGGTGIYEQYF. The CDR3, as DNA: TGTGCCAGCAGAATTAACGGTGGGACAGGGATCTACGAGCAGTACTTC.

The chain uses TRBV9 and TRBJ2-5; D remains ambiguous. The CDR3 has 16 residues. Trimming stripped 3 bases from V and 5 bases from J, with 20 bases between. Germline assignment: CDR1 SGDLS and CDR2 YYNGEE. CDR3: CASSATPQVAKETQYF. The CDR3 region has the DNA TGTGCCAGCAGCGCCACCCCTCAGGTAGCTAAGGAGACCCAGTACTTC.

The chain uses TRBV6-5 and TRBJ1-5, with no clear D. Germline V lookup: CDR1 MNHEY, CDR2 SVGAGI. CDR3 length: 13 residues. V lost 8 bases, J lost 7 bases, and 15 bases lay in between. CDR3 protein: CASQASNSQPQHF. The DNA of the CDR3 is TGTGCCAGCCAAGCCAGCAACAGCCAGCCCCAGCATTTT.

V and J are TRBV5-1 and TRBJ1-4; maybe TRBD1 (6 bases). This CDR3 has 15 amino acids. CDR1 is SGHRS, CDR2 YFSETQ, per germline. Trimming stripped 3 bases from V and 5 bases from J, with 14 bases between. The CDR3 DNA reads TGCGCCAGCAGCTCGGTACCTACAGGGAATGAAAAACTGTTTTTT. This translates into CASSSVPTGNEKLFF.

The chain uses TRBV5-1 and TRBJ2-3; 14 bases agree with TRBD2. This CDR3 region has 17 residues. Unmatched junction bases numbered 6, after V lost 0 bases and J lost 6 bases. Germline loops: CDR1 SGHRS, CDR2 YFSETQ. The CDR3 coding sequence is TGCGCCAGCAGCTTGGGAGGGACTAGCGGGAGTGGTGATACGCAGTATTTT. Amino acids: CASSLGGTSGSGDTQYF. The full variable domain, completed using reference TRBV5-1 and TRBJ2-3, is KAGVTQTPRYLIKTRGQQVTLSCSPISGHRSVSWYQQTPGQGLQFLFEYFSETQRNKGNFPGRFSGRQFSNSRSEMNVSTLELGDSALYLCASSLGGTSGSGDTQYFGPGTRLTVL.

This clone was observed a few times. CDR3: CASSLPALGGQFF. The CDR3 bases are TGTGCCAGCAGTTTGCCCGCACTGGGGGGGCAGTTCTTC. The V call is TRBV28, the J call TRBJ2-1; D is possibly TRBD2 (6 bases). The CDR3 runs 13 residues. Trimming removed 3 bases at V and 12 bases at J, with 15 bases between. CDR1 and CDR2 from the germline V gene are MDHEN and SYDVKM.

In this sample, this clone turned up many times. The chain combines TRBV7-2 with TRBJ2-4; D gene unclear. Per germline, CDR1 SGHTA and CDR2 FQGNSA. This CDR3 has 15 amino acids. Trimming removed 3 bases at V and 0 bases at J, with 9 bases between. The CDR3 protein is CASSLASEAKNIQYF. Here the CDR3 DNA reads TGTGCCAGCAGCTTGGCGTCCGAAGCCAAAAACATTCAGTACTTC.

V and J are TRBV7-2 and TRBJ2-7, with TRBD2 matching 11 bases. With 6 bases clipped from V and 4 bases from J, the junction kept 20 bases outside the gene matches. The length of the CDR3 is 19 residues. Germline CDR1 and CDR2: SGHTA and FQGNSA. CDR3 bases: TGTGCCAGCAGTCCCCGTAGCTCATTTACCGGGACTAGCGGATACGAGCAGTACTTC. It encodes CASSPRSSFTGTSGYEQYF.

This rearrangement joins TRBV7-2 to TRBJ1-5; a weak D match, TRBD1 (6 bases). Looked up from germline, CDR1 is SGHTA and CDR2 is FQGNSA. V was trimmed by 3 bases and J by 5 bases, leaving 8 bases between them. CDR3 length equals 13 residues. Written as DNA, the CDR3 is TGTGCCAGCAGCTTCCCAGGGGATCAGCCCCAGCATTTT. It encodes CASSFPGDQPQHF.

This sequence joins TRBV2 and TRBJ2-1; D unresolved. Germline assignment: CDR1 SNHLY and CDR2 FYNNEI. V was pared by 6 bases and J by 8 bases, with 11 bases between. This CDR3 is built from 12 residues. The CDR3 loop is CASSLPGYEQFF. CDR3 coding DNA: TGTGCCAGCAGCCTCCCTGGGTATGAGCAGTTCTTC. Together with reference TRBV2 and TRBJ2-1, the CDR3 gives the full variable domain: EPEVTQTPSHQVTQMGQEVILRCVPISNHLYFYWYRQILGQKVEFLVSFYNNEISEKSEIFDDQFSVERPDGSNFTLKIRSTKLEDSAMYFCASSLPGYEQFFGPGTRLTVL.

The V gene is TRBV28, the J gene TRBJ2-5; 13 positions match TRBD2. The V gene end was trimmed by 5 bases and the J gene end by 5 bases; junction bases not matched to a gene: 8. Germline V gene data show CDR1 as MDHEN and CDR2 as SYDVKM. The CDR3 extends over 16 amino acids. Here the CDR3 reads CASSGTSGIGLETQYF. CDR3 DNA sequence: TGTGCCAGCAGTGGGACTAGCGGGATAGGATTGGAGACCCAGTACTTC.

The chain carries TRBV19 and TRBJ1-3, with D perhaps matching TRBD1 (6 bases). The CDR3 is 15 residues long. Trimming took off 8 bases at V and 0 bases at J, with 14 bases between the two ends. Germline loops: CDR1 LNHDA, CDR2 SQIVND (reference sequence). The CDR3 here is CASLGGLSSGNTIYF. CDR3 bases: TGTGCCAGTCTTGGGGGGCTGAGCTCTGGAAACACCATATATTTT. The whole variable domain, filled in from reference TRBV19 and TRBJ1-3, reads DGGITQSPKYLFRKEGQNVTLSCEQNLNHDAMYWYRQDPGQGLRLIYYSQIVNDFQKGDIAEGYSVSREKKESFPLTVTSAQKNPTAFYLCASLGGLSSGNTIYFGEGSWLTVV.

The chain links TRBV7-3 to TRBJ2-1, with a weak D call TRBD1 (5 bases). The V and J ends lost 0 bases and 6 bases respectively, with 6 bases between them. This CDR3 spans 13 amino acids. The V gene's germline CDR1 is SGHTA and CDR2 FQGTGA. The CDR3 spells CASSLTGPNEQFF. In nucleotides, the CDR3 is TGTGCCAGCAGCTTAACGGGGCCCAATGAGCAGTTCTTC.

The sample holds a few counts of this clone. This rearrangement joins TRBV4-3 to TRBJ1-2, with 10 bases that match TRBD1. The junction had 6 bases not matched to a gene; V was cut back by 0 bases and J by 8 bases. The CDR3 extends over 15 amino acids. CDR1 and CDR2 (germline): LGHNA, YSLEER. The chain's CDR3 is CASSQDPTGGFGYTF. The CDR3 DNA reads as TGCGCCAGCAGCCAAGACCCGACAGGGGGCTTCGGCTACACCTTC.

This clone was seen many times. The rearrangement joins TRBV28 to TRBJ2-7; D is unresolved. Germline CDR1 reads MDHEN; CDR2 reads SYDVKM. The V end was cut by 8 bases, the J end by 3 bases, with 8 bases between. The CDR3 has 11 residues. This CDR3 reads CASDSGYEQYF. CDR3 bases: TGTGCCAGCGATTCTGGCTACGAGCAGTACTTC.

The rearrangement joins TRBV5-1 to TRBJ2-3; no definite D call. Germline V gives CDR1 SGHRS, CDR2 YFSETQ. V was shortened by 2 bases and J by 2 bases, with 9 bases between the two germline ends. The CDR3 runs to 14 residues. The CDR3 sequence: CASSFGRFTDTQYF. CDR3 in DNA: TGCGCCAGCAGCTTTGGGCGGTTCACAGATACGCAGTATTTT.

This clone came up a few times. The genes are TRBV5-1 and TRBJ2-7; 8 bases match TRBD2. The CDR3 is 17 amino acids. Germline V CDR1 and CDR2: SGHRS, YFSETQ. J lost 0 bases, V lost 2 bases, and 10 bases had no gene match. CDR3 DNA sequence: TGCGCCAGCAGCTTCTCATCTAGCGGGTCACTCTCCTACGAGCAGTACTTC. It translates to CASSFSSSGSLSYEQYF. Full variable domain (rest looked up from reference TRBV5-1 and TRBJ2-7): KAGVTQTPRYLIKTRGQQVTLSCSPISGHRSVSWYQQTPGQGLQFLFEYFSETQRNKGNFPGRFSGRQFSNSRSEMNVSTLELGDSALYLCASSFSSSGSLSYEQYFGPGTRLTVT.

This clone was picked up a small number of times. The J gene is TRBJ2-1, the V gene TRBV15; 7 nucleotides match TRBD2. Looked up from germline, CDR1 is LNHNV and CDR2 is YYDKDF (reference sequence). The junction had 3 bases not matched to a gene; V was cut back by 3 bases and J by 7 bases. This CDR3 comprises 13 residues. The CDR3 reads CATSSGTKNEQFF. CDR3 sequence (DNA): TGTGCCACCAGCAGCGGGACTAAGAATGAGCAGTTCTTC.

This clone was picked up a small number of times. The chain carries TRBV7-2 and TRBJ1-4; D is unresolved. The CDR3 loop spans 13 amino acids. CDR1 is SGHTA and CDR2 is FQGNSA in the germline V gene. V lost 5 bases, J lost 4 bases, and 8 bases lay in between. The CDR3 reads CASSPTGNEKLFF. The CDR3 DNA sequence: TGTGCCAGCAGCCCGACGGGTAATGAAAAACTGTTTTTT.

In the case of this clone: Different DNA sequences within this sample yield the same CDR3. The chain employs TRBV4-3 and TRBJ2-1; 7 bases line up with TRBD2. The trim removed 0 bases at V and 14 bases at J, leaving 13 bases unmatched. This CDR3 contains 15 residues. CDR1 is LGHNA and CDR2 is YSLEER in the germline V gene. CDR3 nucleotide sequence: TGCGCCAGCAGCCAAGATGTGGCGGGAGCCGGGGGAGAGTTCTTC. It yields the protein CASSQDVAGAGGEFF.

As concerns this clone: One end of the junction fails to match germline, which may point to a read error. CDR3 sequence: CASSLAGDF. In DNA, the CDR3 is TGTGCCAGCAGCTTAGCGGGGGACTTC. The chain uses TRBV7-9 and TRBJ2-7; D tentatively reads TRBD1 or TRBD2 (5 bases each). This CDR3 comprises 9 residues. Germline lookup yields CDR1 SEHNR and CDR2 FQNEAQ (reference sequence).

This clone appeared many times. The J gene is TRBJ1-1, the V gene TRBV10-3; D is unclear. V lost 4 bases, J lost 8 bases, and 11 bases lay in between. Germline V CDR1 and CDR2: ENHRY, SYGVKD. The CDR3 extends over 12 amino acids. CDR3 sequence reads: CAISVEKQEAFF. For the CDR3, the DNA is TGTGCCATCAGTGTAGAGAAACAGGAAGCTTTCTTT.

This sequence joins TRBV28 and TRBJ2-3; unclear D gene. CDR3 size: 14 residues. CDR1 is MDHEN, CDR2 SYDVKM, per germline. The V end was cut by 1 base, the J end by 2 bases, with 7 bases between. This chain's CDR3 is CASSLFGNTDTQYF. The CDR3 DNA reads TGTGCCAGCAGTTTATTTGGCAACACAGATACGCAGTATTTT.

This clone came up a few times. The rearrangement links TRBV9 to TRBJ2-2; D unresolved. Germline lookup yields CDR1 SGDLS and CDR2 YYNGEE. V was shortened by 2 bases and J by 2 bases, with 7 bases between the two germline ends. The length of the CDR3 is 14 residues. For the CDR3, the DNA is TGTGCCAGCAGCGTGAGCTTAAACACCGGGGAGCTGTTTTTT. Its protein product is CASSVSLNTGELFF. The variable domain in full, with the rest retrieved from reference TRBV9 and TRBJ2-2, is DSGVTQTPKHLITATGQRVTLRCSPRSGDLSVYWYQQSLDQGLQFLIQYYNGEERAKGNILERFSAQQFPDLHSELNLSSLELGDSALYFCASSVSLNTGELFFGEGSRLTVL.

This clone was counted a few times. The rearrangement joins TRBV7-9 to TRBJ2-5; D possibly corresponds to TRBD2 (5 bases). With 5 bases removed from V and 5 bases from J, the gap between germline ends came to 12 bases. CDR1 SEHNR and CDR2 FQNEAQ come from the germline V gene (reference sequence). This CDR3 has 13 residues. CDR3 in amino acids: CASSVAGAETQYF. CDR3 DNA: TGTGCCAGCAGCGTGGCGGGCGCGGAGACCCAGTACTTC.

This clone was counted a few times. The CDR3 DNA follows: TGTGCCAGTCGTACACAGGGGGCCTCAAATTCACCCCTCCACTTT. It yields the protein CASRTQGASNSPLHF. The chain recombines TRBV19 with TRBJ1-6, with 9 positions matching TRBD1. The germline V gene encodes CDR1 LNHDA and CDR2 SQIVND (reference sequence). This CDR3 has 15 amino acids. Trimming cost V 8 bases and J 7 bases; bases outside gene matches: 9.

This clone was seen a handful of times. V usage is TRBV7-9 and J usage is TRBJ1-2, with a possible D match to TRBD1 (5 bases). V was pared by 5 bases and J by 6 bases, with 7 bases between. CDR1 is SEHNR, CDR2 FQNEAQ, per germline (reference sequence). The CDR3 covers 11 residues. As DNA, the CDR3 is TGTGCCAGCAGCCTAGGGGATGGCTACACCTTC. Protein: CASSLGDGYTF.

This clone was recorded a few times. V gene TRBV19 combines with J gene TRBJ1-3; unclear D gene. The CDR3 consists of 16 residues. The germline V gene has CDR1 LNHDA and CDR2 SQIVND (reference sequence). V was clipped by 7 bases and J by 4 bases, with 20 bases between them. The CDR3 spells CASIDRRGITGNTIYF. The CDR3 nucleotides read TGTGCCAGTATCGACCGACGCGGAATAACAGGAAACACCATATATTTT.